The TCR beta chain under discussion was sequenced for a study of blood T cell repertoires in COVID-19 (dated by TCRdb to about 2020). Concerning the study at large: Collaborator samples came from the United States, Italy and Spain and covered acute and convalescent phases of COVID-19. Subjects who had been exposed to COVID-19, were actively infected with it, or had recovered from it provided the deeply sampled blood TCRbeta repertoires that made up the dataset. Where HLA class I and class II types were available, the types were taken from metadata supplied by the sample provider, not from assay-based typing. Nearly every sample came with metadata listing a de-identified subject ID, COVID-19 status, age in years and sex. A freely available public database, intended as a resource for researchers studying the immune response to SARS-CoV-2, is where the repertoires were released. Samples were obtained from the ongoing ImmuneRACE study (first 160 participants) and from approximately 1,200 subjects provided by 6 global collaborators. The material from the prospective study consisted of cDNA or gDNA derived from T cells, B-cell-depleted T cells, or PBMCs. Summary of the overall study and its limitations: The quantity of clinical and demographic metadata differed by source and by participant and was supplied without curation.

The CDR3 numbers 13 residues from cysteine through phenylalanine. Only the CDR3 part of the read is kept: 39 bases, read in frame from the first base. Trimming removed 7 bases from V and 6 bases from J; the gene matches leave 4 bases unexplained. The germline V gene (reference sequence) provides CDR1 LNHDA and CDR2 SQIVND. About this clone itself: What antigen it recognizes has not been identified. Base quality data are lacking; no much larger clone is found one base away.

TCRbeta CDR3 regions were amplified from genomic DNA by means of the immunoSEQ Assay, a bias-controlled multiplex PCR. Processing in the source paper ran as follows. Within the assay, amplification of reference gene primers was used to estimate how many nucleated cells each sample contained. To quantify the absolute abundance of each unique TCRbeta CDR3 rearrangement, sequence reads were collapsed and filtered. For each sample, productive Simpson clonality was calculated as the square root of Simpson's diversity index over productive rearrangements. TCRdb's version of the immuneACCESS table is confined to in-frame rearrangements and falls short of the full clone set. An unresolved V gene accounts for under half of the shortfall where checked; the remainder is of unknown origin. That table is the source of V, J and clone size, and D and trimming were worked out from the DNA. The sample records some 87,000 clones, roughly 90% of which are singletons. Together, the top ten hold 3% to 3.5% of the sample.

Each collaborating institution followed its own protocols to collect whole blood in K2EDTA tubes. For TCRbeta analysis, collaborator samples were shipped as frozen whole blood, as isolated PBMCs, or as DNA extracted from either sample type. The rearranged chain carries TRBV19 and TRBJ2-2; TRBD1 matches 8 bases in the middle. Sequenced input: peripheral blood. This clonotype originated in a woman aged 70-85 years with acute or convalescent COVID-19. In nucleotide form, the sequence is TGTGCCAGTAAGGCAGGGGGCTCCGGGGAGCTGTTTTTT. Its product reads: CASKAGGSGELFF.